This T cell receptor (beta chain) was recovered during a study of long-term antiretroviral therapy in people with HIV. Study context: In the earliest collections, sampling predates the 2015 immediate-ART recommendation by about a decade. Study observations and caveats: Diversity went up after ART and still fell short of transplant donor controls.

V dropped 1 base and J dropped 6 bases, with 16 bases sitting between them. The CDR3 contains 16 residues. Germline V lookup: CDR1 SGHKS, CDR2 YYEKEE (reference sequence). With regard to this clone: The antigen remains unidentified.

Researchers report immunoSEQ v3.0 was run at survey level. Assay: immunoSEQ multiplex PCR; the TCRdb copy retains only in-frame clones and omits some. The sample has some 25,000 clones, almost 90% seen once. Two or more post-ART PBMC samples, plus at least one pre-ART sample, were available for each donor. It was in the United States that all participants with HIV were treated. This TCR derives from a man aged 25-45 years with HIV. The source was unsorted PBMCs, collected around 4.5 years after starting antiretroviral therapy. The gene calls are TRBV5-5 and TRBJ1-4, with TRBD1 as a possible D gene (6 bases). The CDR3 region is CASSLIVGEGDEKLFF. CDR3 coding DNA: TGTGCCAGCAGCTTGATCGTGGGTGAGGGGGATGAAAAACTGTTTTTT.